This T cell receptor (beta chain) was obtained from a study of T cells after yellow fever vaccination. The CDR3 loop spans 16 amino acids. Germline V CDR1 and CDR2: SGHVS, FNYEAQ. V was clipped by 5 bases and J by 3 bases; unmatched bases: 9. Using its own MiXCR run on the 5' RACE reads, TCRdb lists one record per CDR3 protein. Of 500,000 to 650,000 distinct CDR3 sequences listed, roughly 17% are singletons. The source material was PBMCs, sampled roughly 5 days after the first yellow fever vaccination. This sequence originates from a man in his late teens or twenties who received the YFV17D yellow fever vaccine. The chain joins TRBV7-6 to TRBJ2-3, with TRBD1 identical over 9 bases. The CDR3 DNA reads as TGTGCCAGCAGCCCCACAGGGGGCCGGGTTACAGATACGCAGTATTTT. This gives the protein CASSPTGGRVTDTQYF.